The sequence of this T cell receptor (beta chain) was determined in a study of T cell responses to AZD1222 COVID-19 vaccine. Remarks on this clone: Other DNA sequences in this specimen translate into the identical CDR3.

V was clipped by 5 bases and J by 5 bases, with 6 bases between them. This CDR3 contains 11 residues. Germline values: CDR1 LGHDT, CDR2 YNNKEL (reference sequence). Repertoires were generated with immunoSEQ multiplex PCR, while TCRdb's copy carries only in-frame clones and drops some. Among under 300,000 clones listed, 90% to 95% were seen once. The receptor's source is an adult in good health. Specimen: peripheral blood, collected on day 0 of AZD1222 vaccination. V is TRBV3-1 (or the pseudogene TRBV3-2) and J is TRBJ1-1; a weak D match, TRBD1 (6 bases). The chain's CDR3 is CASSRGTEAFF. Written as DNA, the CDR3 is TGTGCCAGCAGCAGGGGGACTGAAGCTTTCTTT.